The 24 T cell receptor beta chains listed next were all sequenced from one sample in a study of T cells in Graves' hyperthyroidism and ophthalmopathy (dated by TCRdb to between 2019 and 2020). Receptors were amplified or captured by multiplex PCR. TCRdb names Illumina HiSeq 2000 as the instrument used. TCR beta CDR3 regions were amplified from RNA transcripts. A first-round RT-PCR of the TCR CDR3 used the HTBI primer set with the Qiagen OneStep RT-PCR kit. TCRdb's own reprocessing of the public reads used fastp at Q25 and MiXCR and kept productive beta chains. Rows merge per CDR3 protein into single entries with the most common DNA and genes. This sample gives about 260,000 distinct CDR3 sequences in total; 15% to 20% of them show up just once. The ten largest clones add up to approximately 30% of the sample. The sequenced sample consisted of blood. The receptors shown here come from a woman aged 18 to 35 with Graves' ophthalmopathy.

This clonotype was seen at least ten times. This rearrangement joins TRBV5-1 to TRBJ1-1; D possibly corresponds to TRBD1 (6 bases). Deletions cut 4 bases from V and 4 bases from J, with 17 bases between. The CDR3 has 15 amino acids. Germline-derived CDR1 and CDR2 are SGHRS and YFSETQ. The CDR3 region is CASSPLPSGVTEAFF. CDR3 in DNA: TGCGCCAGCAGCCCCTTGCCCTCAGGGGTCACTGAAGCTTTCTTT.

Only a few counts were recorded for this clonotype. The chain couples TRBV9 to TRBJ2-2; D gene uncertain. Looked up from germline, CDR1 is SGDLS and CDR2 is YYNGEE. CDR3 length: 12 amino acids. The germline V and J ends were trimmed by 3 bases and 5 bases, with 5 bases remaining between them. The CDR3 loop is CASSAGTGELFF. In DNA form, the CDR3 reads TGTGCCAGCAGCGCCGGGACCGGGGAGCTGTTTTTT.

The chain is built from TRBV28 and TRBJ2-5; 12 positions match TRBD2. Per germline, CDR1 MDHEN and CDR2 SYDVKM. J lost 12 bases, V lost 3 bases, and 5 bases had no gene match. The CDR3 extends over 13 amino acids. CDR3 nucleotide sequence: TGTGCCAGCAGTTTCTCTAGCGGGAGGGGGGAGTACTTC. Protein: CASSFSSGRGEYF. The full variable domain, in which reference TRBV28 and TRBJ2-5 provide the parts outside the CDR3, is DVKVTQSSRYLVKRTGEKVFLECVQDMDHENMFWYRQDPGLGLRLIYFSYDVKMKEKGDIPEGYSVSREKKERFSLILESASTNQTSMYLCASSFSSGRGEYFGPGTRLLVL.

This rearrangement joins TRBV9 to TRBJ2-7; perhaps D is TRBD1 or TRBD2 (5 bases each). This CDR3 has 15 residues. Trimming pared 4 bases from V and 2 bases from J, leaving 16 bases between. Germline CDR1 SGDLS, CDR2 YYNGEE. The CDR3 loop is CASSPPSGRTYEQYF. In nucleotides, the CDR3 is TGTGCCAGCAGCCCTCCCTCGGGGCGTACCTACGAGCAGTACTTC.

This clonotype was seen a handful of times. CDR3 coding DNA: TGCAGTGCTAAAGGGGACACCTACGAGCAGTACTTC. Residues: CSAKGDTYEQYF. The chain recombines TRBV20-1 with TRBJ2-7; D may be TRBD1 (6 bases). The ends were cut back, 4 bases at V and 2 bases at J, with 9 bases in the middle. Per germline, CDR1 DFQATT and CDR2 SNEGSKA (reference sequence). This CDR3 region has 12 residues.

This clonotype was recorded many times. J is TRBJ1-1 and V is TRBV28; TRBD1 agrees at 8 bases. Trimming at V came to 5 bases and at J to 0 bases, leaving 8 bases not matched to a gene. Germline V CDR1 and CDR2: MDHEN, SYDVKM. The CDR3 has 16 residues. DNA of the CDR3: TGTGCCAGCAGTCCGCTGGACAGGGCTTTGAACACTGAAGCTTTCTTT. This encodes CASSPLDRALNTEAFF.

This clonotype was found many times. This sequence joins TRBV7-8 and TRBJ1-5; D uncertain. Trimming pared 1 base from V and 5 bases from J, leaving 6 bases between. The CDR3 has 13 amino acids. Germline V gives CDR1 SGHVS, CDR2 FQNEAQ. This CDR3 is CASSLEVDQPQHF. CDR3 DNA sequence: TGTGCCAGCAGCTTAGAGGTCGATCAGCCCCAGCATTTT.

At least ten counts were recorded for this clonotype. The chain uses TRBV30 and TRBJ1-5, with no clear D. CDR1 GTSNPN and CDR2 SVGIG come from the germline V gene (reference sequence). V was trimmed by 5 bases and J by 1 base, leaving 9 bases between them. The CDR3 is made up of 13 amino acids. The CDR3 sequence is CAWSIDSNQPQHF. CDR3 bases: TGTGCCTGGTCCATTGACAGCAATCAGCCCCAGCATTTT. Complete variable domain (other parts from reference TRBV30 and TRBJ1-5): SQTIHQWPATLVQPVGSPLSLECTVEGTSNPNLYWYRQAAGRGLQLLFYSVGIGQISSEVPQNLSASRPQDRQFILSSKKLLLSDSGFYLCAWSIDSNQPQHFGDGTRLSIL.

Many counts were recorded for this clonotype. V gene TRBV7-3 combines with J gene TRBJ2-1; 10 positions agree with TRBD2. Per the germline V gene, CDR1 is SGHTA and CDR2 is FQGTGA. Trimming at V came to 5 bases and at J to 10 bases, leaving 8 bases not matched to a gene. The CDR3 loop spans 14 amino acids. In nucleotides, the CDR3 is TGTGCCAGCAGCGAAGCGGGGGGGCCAGGGGAGCAGTTCTTC. It translates to CASSEAGGPGEQFF.

The chain recombines TRBV15 with TRBJ1-1; D is possibly TRBD1 (6 bases). The CDR3 consists of 15 residues. Germline values: CDR1 LNHNV, CDR2 YYDKDF (reference sequence). V lost 0 bases and J lost 1, with 9 bases in between. The CDR3 region has the DNA TGTGCCACCAGCAGAGATAGGGGACAGAACACTGAAGCTTTCTTT. Residues: CATSRDRGQNTEAFF.

This clonotype was found many times. The chain employs TRBV19 and TRBJ1-1, with D possibly being TRBD1 (6 bases). The CDR3 is 15 amino acids. With 6 bases removed from V and 6 bases from J, the gap between germline ends came to 20 bases. Germline V lookup: CDR1 LNHDA, CDR2 SQIVND (reference sequence). The CDR3 loop reads CASRSTGGPVSEAFF. The CDR3 DNA reads TGTGCCAGTAGATCCACCGGGGGGCCGGTCTCTGAAGCTTTCTTT.

The sample holds many counts of this clonotype. The V and J genes are TRBV11-2 and TRBJ2-3, with 8 bases fitting TRBD2. The CDR3 is made up of 15 amino acids. Germline V gene lookup returns CDR1 SGHAT and CDR2 FQNNGV. V gave up 6 bases and J gave up 2 bases; unmatched junction bases: 7. The CDR3 region has the DNA TGTGCCAGCAGGTCACTAGCGGAGCTCACAGATACGCAGTATTTT. This sequence encodes CASRSLAELTDTQYF.

A remark on this clonotype: This may come from a read error, since a much larger clone is one base off. The genes are TRBV4-1 and TRBJ2-1, with 16 bases lining up with TRBD2. From germline, CDR1 is MGHRA and CDR2 YSYEKL. The CDR3 extends over 19 amino acids. The ends lost 0 bases at V and 9 bases at J; junction bases unmatched: 11. The CDR3 reads CASSQEAPGTSGRGPEQFF. As DNA, the CDR3 is TGCGCCAGCAGCCAAGAGGCCCCCGGGACTAGCGGGAGGGGCCCTGAGCAGTTCTTC.

At least ten counts were recorded for this clonotype. The chain has TRBV2 and TRBJ2-7, with a possible D match to TRBD1 (6 bases). V lost 5 bases to trimming and J lost 4 bases, with 18 bases between them. This CDR3 comprises 15 residues. CDR1 SNHLY and CDR2 FYNNEI come from the germline V gene. The CDR3 DNA sequence: TGTGCCAGCAGTTTTCCGAGGACAGTCTTATACGAGCAGTACTTC. It is translated as CASSFPRTVLYEQYF.

This clonotype was counted at least ten times. A read error is possible here, since a much larger clone lies one base away. The V gene is TRBV6-1, the J gene TRBJ2-3, with D perhaps being TRBD1 or TRBD2 (5 bases each). CDR1 is MNHNS and CDR2 is SASEGT in the germline V gene. The CDR3 length is 15 residues. V was trimmed by 7 bases and J by 2 bases, leaving 16 bases between them. The CDR3 DNA sequence: TGTGCCAGCAATAGGGACGCGACTTACACAGATACGCAGTATTTT. Translated: CASNRDATYTDTQYF.

This clonotype was detected ten times or more. The chain links TRBV7-8 to TRBJ1-4; tentative D call: TRBD1 (6 bases). Germline loops: CDR1 SGHVS, CDR2 FQNEAQ. V was trimmed by 3 bases and J by 5 bases, leaving 19 bases between them. The length of the CDR3 is 17 residues. The CDR3 loop reads CASSFGTGRRGNEKLFF. The CDR3 DNA sequence: TGTGCCAGCAGCTTCGGCACAGGGAGAAGGGGGAATGAAAAACTGTTTTTT.

This clonotype was seen ten or more times. The chain's CDR3 is CATSRELLAGEYEQYF. CDR3 DNA sequence: TGTGCCACCAGCAGAGAACTACTAGCGGGAGAGTACGAGCAGTACTTC. The rearrangement joins TRBV15 to TRBJ2-7; 11 bases fit TRBD2. Germline CDR1 and CDR2: LNHNV and YYDKDF (reference sequence). CDR3 length: 16 amino acids. The ends lost 0 bases at V and 4 bases at J; junction bases unmatched: 5.

This clonotype came up many times. The chain recombines TRBV5-5 with TRBJ1-5; D is uncertain. The V gene lost 0 bases and the J gene lost 0 bases, with 7 bases spanning the gap. CDR3 length: 15 amino acids. The germline gives CDR1 SGHKS, CDR2 YYEKEE (reference sequence). In DNA form, the CDR3 reads TGTGCCAGCAGCTTGGACCAGCATAGCAATCAGCCCCAGCATTTT. Translation: CASSLDQHSNQPQHF.

This rearrangement joins TRBV29-1 to TRBJ2-2; 11 bases are a match to TRBD1. Germline lookup yields CDR1 SQVTM and CDR2 ANQGSEA. Germline trimming cut 8 bases from V and 6 bases from J; bases unmatched to any gene: 8. The CDR3 contains 14 residues. The CDR3 is CSIRTGGDSGELFF. In nucleotides, the CDR3 is TGCAGCATTAGGACAGGGGGCGACTCCGGGGAGCTGTTTTTT.

This clonotype was observed at least ten times. The V gene is TRBV5-1, the J gene TRBJ2-3; TRBD2 matches at 7 bases. The CDR3 covers 16 residues. CDR1 and CDR2 (germline): SGHRS, YFSETQ. J gave up 1 base and V 0 bases, and 5 bases lay outside the gene matches. CDR3 residues: CASSLGLGGGTDTQYF. CDR3 nucleotide sequence: TGCGCCAGCAGCTTGGGCCTGGGGGGGGGCACAGATACGCAGTATTTT.

This clonotype was counted at least ten times. V is TRBV7-9 and J is TRBJ2-6, with a weak D call TRBD1 (6 bases). Trimming stripped 1 base from V and 0 bases from J, with 13 bases between. The germline gives CDR1 SEHNR, CDR2 FQNEAQ (reference sequence). The CDR3 is 18 residues long. The CDR3 region has the DNA TGTGCCAGCAGCTTAGGACCAGGGGTTTACTCTGGGGCCAACGTCCTGACTTTC. Its protein is CASSLGPGVYSGANVLTF. Looking up the rest from reference TRBV7-9 and TRBJ2-6 gives the full variable domain: DTGVSQNPRHKITKRGQNVTFRCDPISEHNRLYWYRQTLGQGPEFLTYFQNEAQLEKSRLLSDRFSAERPKGSFSTLEIQRTEQGDSAMYLCASSLGPGVYSGANVLTFGAGSRLTVL.

V usage is TRBV7-6 and J usage is TRBJ1-5, with 8 bases identical to TRBD1. Losses at the gene ends were 3 bases for V and 4 bases for J; bases not matched to a gene: 2. Germline CDR1 reads SGHVS; CDR2 reads FNYEAQ. The CDR3 spans 14 residues. As DNA, the CDR3 is TGTGCCAGCAGCTTGGACAGGGCAAATCAGCCCCAGCATTTT. This codes for CASSLDRANQPQHF.

This clonotype was observed a few times. The CDR3, as DNA: TGTGCCAGTACCCCGGCTGGCGGGACACACTTCTACAATGAGCAGTTCTTC. Amino acids: CASTPAGGTHFYNEQFF. The chain recombines TRBV19 with TRBJ2-1; either TRBD1 or TRBD2 may fit D (6 bases each). The CDR3 has 17 amino acids. The V and J ends lost 7 bases and 3 bases respectively, with 22 bases between them. Germline loops: CDR1 LNHDA, CDR2 SQIVND (reference sequence).

This clonotype was seen ten or more times. CDR3: CASNSGYSPLHF. CDR3 in DNA: TGTGCCAGCAACAGCGGGTATTCACCCCTCCACTTT. This sequence joins TRBV2 and TRBJ1-6; D is undetermined. The CDR3 is 12 amino acids. Germline assignment: CDR1 SNHLY and CDR2 FYNNEI. V lost 7 bases to trimming and J lost 8 bases, with 9 bases between them.